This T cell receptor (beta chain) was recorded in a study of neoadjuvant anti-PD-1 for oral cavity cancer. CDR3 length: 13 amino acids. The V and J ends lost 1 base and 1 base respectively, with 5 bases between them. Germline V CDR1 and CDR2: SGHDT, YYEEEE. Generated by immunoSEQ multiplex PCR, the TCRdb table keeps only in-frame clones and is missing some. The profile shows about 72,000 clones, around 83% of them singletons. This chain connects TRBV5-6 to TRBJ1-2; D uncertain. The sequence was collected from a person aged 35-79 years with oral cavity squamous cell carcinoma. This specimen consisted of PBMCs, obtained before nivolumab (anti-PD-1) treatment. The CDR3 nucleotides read TGTGCCAGCAGCTTGAATATTAACTATGGCTACACCTTC. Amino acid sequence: CASSLNINYGYTF.